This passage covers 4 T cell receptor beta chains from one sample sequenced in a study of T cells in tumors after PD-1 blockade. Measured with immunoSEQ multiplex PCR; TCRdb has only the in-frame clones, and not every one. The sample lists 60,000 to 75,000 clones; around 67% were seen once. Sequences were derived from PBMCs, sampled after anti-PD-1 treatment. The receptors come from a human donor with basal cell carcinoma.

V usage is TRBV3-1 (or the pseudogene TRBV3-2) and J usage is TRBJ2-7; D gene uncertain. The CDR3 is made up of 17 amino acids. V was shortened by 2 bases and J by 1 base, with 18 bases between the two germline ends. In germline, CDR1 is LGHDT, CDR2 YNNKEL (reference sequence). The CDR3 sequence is CASSQPRSESDSYEQYF. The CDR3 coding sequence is TGTGCCAGCAGCCAACCCAGGTCGGAGTCAGATTCCTACGAGCAGTACTTC.

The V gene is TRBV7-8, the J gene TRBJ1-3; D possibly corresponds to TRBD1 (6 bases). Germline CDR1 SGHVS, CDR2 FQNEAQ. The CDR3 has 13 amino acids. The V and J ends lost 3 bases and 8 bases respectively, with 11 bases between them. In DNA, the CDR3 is TGTGCCAGCAGCTTCCTACAGGGCTACACCATATATTTT. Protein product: CASSFLQGYTIYF.

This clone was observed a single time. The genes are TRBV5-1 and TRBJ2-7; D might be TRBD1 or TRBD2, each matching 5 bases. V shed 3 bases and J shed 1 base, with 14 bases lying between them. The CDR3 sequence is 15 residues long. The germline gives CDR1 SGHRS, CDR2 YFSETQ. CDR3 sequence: CASSYGAYSSYEQYF. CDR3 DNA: TGCGCCAGCAGCTACGGGGCCTACTCTTCCTACGAGCAGTACTTC.

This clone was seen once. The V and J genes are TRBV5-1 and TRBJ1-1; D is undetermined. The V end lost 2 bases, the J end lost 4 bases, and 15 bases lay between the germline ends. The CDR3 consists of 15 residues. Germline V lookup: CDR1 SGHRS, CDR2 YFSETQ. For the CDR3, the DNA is TGCGCCAGCAGCTTCGTTAGGGCAACCAGCACTGAAGCTTTCTTT. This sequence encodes CASSFVRATSTEAFF.